Following are 9 T cell receptor beta chains from one sample sequenced in a study of cytomegalovirus exposure and HLA in healthy donors. The PCR was carried out with 60 Vbeta primers and 13 Jbeta primers. The table came from immunoSEQ multiplex PCR; TCRdb's copy has only in-frame clones and leaves some out. The sample has roughly 110,000 clones, 81% seen once; the top ten hold approximately 2.4%. Sample: PBMCs. These receptors were obtained from a man in his thirties or forties in good health and CMV-seronegative.

This clone was observed a single time. The chain carries TRBV29-1 and TRBJ2-1; D possibly corresponds to TRBD1 (6 bases). Germline V gene data show CDR1 as SQVTM and CDR2 as ANQGSEA. CDR3 length: 15 residues. The V gene lost 6 bases and the J gene lost 8 bases, with 23 bases spanning the gap. As DNA, the CDR3 is TGCAGCGTGATGCGTTTTAGGACAGAGAACGATGAGCAGTTCTTC. Its translation: CSVMRFRTENDEQFF.

This clone has only one observation. The gene calls are TRBV30 and TRBJ2-5; D is possibly TRBD1 (5 bases). The V and J ends lost 0 bases and 1 base respectively, with 9 bases between them. This CDR3 is built from 14 residues. The germline V gene encodes CDR1 GTSNPN and CDR2 SVGIG (reference sequence). The CDR3 protein is CAWSVKGVQETQYF. CDR3 nucleotides: TGTGCCTGGAGTGTAAAAGGGGTCCAAGAGACCCAGTACTTC. The full variable domain, in which reference TRBV30 and TRBJ2-5 provide the parts outside the CDR3, is SQTIHQWPATLVQPVGSPLSLECTVEGTSNPNLYWYRQAAGRGLQLLFYSVGIGQISSEVPQNLSASRPQDRQFILSSKKLLLSDSGFYLCAWSVKGVQETQYFGPGTRLLVL.

This clone was detected only a few times. CDR3 sequence (DNA): TGTGCCAGCAGCGGGACTAGCGGGAGGACGACGAACGAGCAGTACTTC. This gives the protein CASSGTSGRTTNEQYF. J is TRBJ2-7 and V is TRBV7-9, with TRBD2 matching over 15 bases. V shed 5 bases and J 5 bases; nucleotides not matched to a gene: 7. Germline V gives CDR1 SEHNR, CDR2 FQNEAQ (reference sequence). This CDR3 region has 16 residues. The variable domain in full, completed from reference TRBV7-9 and TRBJ2-7, reads DTGVSQNPRHKITKRGQNVTFRCDPISEHNRLYWYRQTLGQGPEFLTYFQNEAQLEKSRLLSDRFSAERPKGSFSTLEIQRTEQGDSAMYLCASSGTSGRTTNEQYFGPGTRLTVT.

This clone was detected only once. The chain uses TRBV19 and TRBJ2-1, with 7 bases aligning to TRBD2. Germline V CDR1 and CDR2: LNHDA, SQIVND (reference sequence). J lost 7 bases, V lost 6 bases, and 6 bases had no gene match. CDR3 size: 13 residues. CDR3 DNA sequence: TGTGCCAGTAGACAGGCCGGGGGGAATGAGCAGTTCTTC. Encoded protein: CASRQAGGNEQFF.

CDR3 in DNA: TGTGCCTGGGGACCGGGACTAGCGGGAGTTCGGGGGGAGACCCAGTACTTC. Translation gives CAWGPGLAGVRGETQYF. The V gene is TRBV30, the J gene TRBJ2-5; 14 bases are shared with TRBD2. Germline V gene sequence: CDR1 GTSNPN, CDR2 SVGIG (reference sequence). V lost 5 bases and J lost 5; bases outside the gene matches: 13. There are 17 residues in the CDR3.

V and J are TRBV29-1 and TRBJ2-7; D is possibly TRBD2 (6 bases). CDR1 is SQVTM, CDR2 ANQGSEA, per germline. The CDR3 spans 13 residues. The V gene lost 4 bases and the J gene lost 5 bases, with 15 bases spanning the gap. The CDR3 protein is CSVVWRVRDEQYF. The CDR3 DNA sequence: TGCAGCGTTGTATGGAGGGTTCGCGACGAGCAGTACTTC.

This rearrangement joins TRBV27 to TRBJ1-2, with TRBD1 as a possible D gene (5 bases). Trimming shortened V by 3 bases and J by 0 bases, and 8 bases separated the two germline ends. This CDR3 is built from 14 residues. Looked up from germline, CDR1 is MNHEY and CDR2 is SMNVEV (reference sequence). The CDR3 sequence is CASSFTGANYGYTF. The DNA for the CDR3 is TGTGCCAGCAGTTTCACAGGAGCTAACTATGGCTACACCTTC.

This sequence joins TRBV9 and TRBJ2-3, with D possibly being TRBD2 (6 bases). Germline values: CDR1 SGDLS, CDR2 YYNGEE. The CDR3 extends over 15 amino acids. V was cut by 4 bases and J by 3 bases, with 15 bases left in between. This CDR3 reads CASSPPGAATDTQYF. CDR3 in DNA: TGTGCCAGCAGCCCGCCGGGAGCGGCAACAGATACGCAGTATTTT.

The J gene is TRBJ1-1, the V gene TRBV5-1; TRBD1 aligns across 11 bases. CDR1 and CDR2 (germline): SGHRS, YFSETQ. V shed 4 bases, J shed 4 bases, and the junction held 6 bases outside the gene matches. The CDR3 is made up of 15 amino acids. The CDR3, as DNA: TGCGCCAGCAGCGTTCGGACAGGGGGCGGCACTGAAGCTTTCTTT. It translates to CASSVRTGGGTEAFF.